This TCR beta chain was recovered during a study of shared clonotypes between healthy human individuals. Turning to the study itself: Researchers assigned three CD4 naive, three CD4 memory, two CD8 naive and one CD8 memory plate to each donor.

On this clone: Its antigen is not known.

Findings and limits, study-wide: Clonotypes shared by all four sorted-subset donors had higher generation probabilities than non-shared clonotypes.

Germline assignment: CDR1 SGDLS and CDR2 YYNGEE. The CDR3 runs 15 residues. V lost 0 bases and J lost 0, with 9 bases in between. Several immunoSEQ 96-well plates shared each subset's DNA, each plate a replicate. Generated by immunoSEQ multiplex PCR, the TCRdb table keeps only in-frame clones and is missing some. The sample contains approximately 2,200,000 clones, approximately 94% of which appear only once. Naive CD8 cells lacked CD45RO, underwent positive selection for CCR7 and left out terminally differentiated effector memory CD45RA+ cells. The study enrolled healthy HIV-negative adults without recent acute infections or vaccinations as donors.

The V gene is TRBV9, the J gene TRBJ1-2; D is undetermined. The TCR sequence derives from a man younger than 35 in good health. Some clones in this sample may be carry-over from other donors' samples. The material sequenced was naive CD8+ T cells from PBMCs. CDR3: CASSVGQDANYGYTF. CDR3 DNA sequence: TGTGCCAGCAGCGTAGGCCAGGACGCTAACTATGGCTACACCTTC.